This entry is about one T cell receptor beta chain. Its antigen remains unknown. A read error may produce the germline difference seen at one junction end. This entry is derived from a study of T cells after yellow fever vaccination. Regarding the study as a whole: Reappearance after the booster was observed for most primary-vaccination clones (96% CD4, about 91% CD8).

5'RACE template switching generated TCR cDNA, adding a universal primer site and UMIs. TCRdb re-analysed the 5' RACE reads in MiXCR, keeping a single row per CDR3 protein. Of about 510,000 distinct CDR3 sequences detected, around a fifth appear once; the ten largest clones hold roughly 16%. The CDR3 consists of 11 residues. Germline loops: CDR1 SGDLS, CDR2 YYNGEE. The material was PBMCs, obtained approximately 22 days after the first yellow fever vaccination. The sequence was collected from a man between 18 and 29 years old who received the YFV17D yellow fever vaccine. The chain employs TRBV9 and TRBJ2-1; D not resolved. The CDR3 region has the DNA TGTGCCAGCAGCGTAGACCTAAGGCTGCTCTTC. Encoded protein: CASSVDLRLLF.